This record covers a single TCR beta chain. This receptor's antigen is unknown. No clone much larger than this one lies a single base away; base qualities are absent. V is shortened by 2 bases, J by 7 bases, and the region joining them spans 10 bases. The CDR3 runs 13 amino acids, cysteine and phenylalanine included. The entry retains the CDR3 DNA only, 39 bases that are in frame from base 1. Sequences SGDLS (CDR1) and YYNGEE (CDR2) are obtained from the germline V gene. The sample comes from a study of T cell responses to AZD1222 COVID-19 vaccine (dated by TCRdb to the early 2020s). Notes on the research overall: AZD1222 recipients whose second dose came at about 4 weeks and those whose second dose came at about 12 weeks were combined into one group, since spike-specific TCR depth and breadth did not differ between the two schedules. A total of just over 230 trial participants underwent TCR sequencing, of whom about 210 had received two doses of AZD1222 and 26 had received two doses of the MenACWY control vaccine. Trial participants were enrolled by age into 18-55, 56-69 and 70-plus year subgroups, with about 150, 27 and 61 TCR-sequenced participants respectively. Study-level results and caveats: Epitopes outside the regions mutated in the B.1.351 and B.1.1.7 variants were reportedly recognized by nearly half of the unique spike-specific TCRs. Conclusions about previously exposed vaccinees were limited because only six AZD1222 recipients were SARS-CoV-2 seropositive at baseline. Because no day 14 peak-response samples were available, repertoires were characterized only after the peak T cell response. CD4 TCRs associated with the vaccine covered the entire spike protein, and the dominant responses were in regions 160-218 and 743-854. Most participants were white British and females outnumbered males, and the authors suggested that clonal diversity may have been underestimated. After two AZD1222 doses, both the breadth and the depth of spike-specific TCRs were significantly higher than at day 0 and than in MenACWY recipients. In the small 56-69-year group, the increase in depth fell short of significance, most likely because of low power.

The time point label, as the study defines it: baseline before first vaccination. Samples from vaccinated people were obtained from the UK trials COV001 and COV002, which included a single-blind randomized controlled phase 2/3 trial of AZD1222 (ChAdOx1 nCoV-19) in healthy adults. Trial participant PBMC samples were collected at day 0 and day 28 after the second dose for TCRbeta chain sequencing. The CDR3 regions of human TCRbeta chains were subjected to immunosequencing. The source study handled its data this way. TCRs in the repertoires were compared against a reference library of SARS-CoV-2-specific TCRs that had been generated with the MIRA antigen-specificity platform. Breadth was defined as the fraction of unique TCRs that were SARS-CoV-2-associated, and depth was defined as the fraction of total T cells that were SARS-CoV-2-associated. Using the MIRA data, each spike-specific TCR was assigned both to the spike region to which the TCR was reactive and to a CD4 or CD8 class. Log10-transformed breadth and depth values were compared by one-way ANOVA with Sidak's multiple comparisons tests. TCRdb mirrors the immuneACCESS table, restricted to in-frame sequences. Some clones are absent from its copies; in checked studies, under half trace to an unresolved V gene, and the reason for the others is unknown. V, J and clone size were drawn from that table, and D and trimming were deduced from the DNA. Recorded for this sample are some 190,000 clones; 80% to 90% of them occurred a single time. Of the sample, 7.7% falls within the top ten clones.

The rearranged segments are TRBV9 and TRBJ1-5, with no D gene named confidently. This sample comprised peripheral blood, obtained on day 0 of AZD1222 vaccination. This clonotype was sampled from an adult in good health. The DNA sequence reads TGTGCCAGCAGCGTTGACCCCGCGCAGCCCCAGCATTTT. It codes for CASSVDPAQPQHF.